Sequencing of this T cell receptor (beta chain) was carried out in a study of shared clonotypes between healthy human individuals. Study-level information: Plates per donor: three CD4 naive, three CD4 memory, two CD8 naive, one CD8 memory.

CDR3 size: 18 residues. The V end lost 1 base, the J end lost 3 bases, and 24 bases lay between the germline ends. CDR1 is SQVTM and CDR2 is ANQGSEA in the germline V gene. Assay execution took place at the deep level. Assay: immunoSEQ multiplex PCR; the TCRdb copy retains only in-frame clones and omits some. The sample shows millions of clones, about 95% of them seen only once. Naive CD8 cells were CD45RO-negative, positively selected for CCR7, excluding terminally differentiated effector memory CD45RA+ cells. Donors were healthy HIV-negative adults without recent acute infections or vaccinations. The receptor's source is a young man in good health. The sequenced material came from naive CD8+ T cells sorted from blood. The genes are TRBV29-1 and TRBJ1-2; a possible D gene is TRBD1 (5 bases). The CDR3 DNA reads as TGCAGCGTTGAAGCCGTTGGGCAGGGCGACCAGTTCGACTATGGCTACACCTTC. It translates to CSVEAVGQGDQFDYGYTF.